The 24 T cell receptor beta chains below all came from one sample that was sequenced in a study of blood T cell repertoires in COVID-19. Clones were read by immunoSEQ multiplex PCR, and TCRdb kept only the in-frame ones, dropping some. The sample includes around 200,000 clones, 86% seen only once; the top ten take approximately 11%. Material for sequencing was peripheral blood. Receptor source: a woman aged 55-69 years with COVID-19, enrolled during active disease.

The chain recombines TRBV19 with TRBJ2-5; 7 bases are a match to TRBD2. Germline V gene lookup returns CDR1 LNHDA and CDR2 SQIVND (reference sequence). J was trimmed by 5 bases and V by 6 bases; bases with no gene match: 9. The CDR3 has 14 residues. The CDR3 DNA reads TGTGCCAGTAGCCGGGACTCCGGGGGGGAGACCCAGTACTTC. Translating gives CASSRDSGGETQYF. Variable domain in full (rest from reference TRBV19 and TRBJ2-5): DGGITQSPKYLFRKEGQNVTLSCEQNLNHDAMYWYRQDPGQGLRLIYYSQIVNDFQKGDIAEGYSVSREKKESFPLTVTSAQKNPTAFYLCASSRDSGGETQYFGPGTRLLVL.

This sequence joins TRBV28 and TRBJ1-2; perhaps TRBD1 as D (5 bases). The V end lost 6 bases, the J end lost 3 bases, and 17 bases lay between the germline ends. Germline CDR1 reads MDHEN; CDR2 reads SYDVKM. The CDR3 has 15 residues. This CDR3 is CASSLRQGWYYGYTF. The CDR3, as DNA: TGTGCCAGCAGCCTAAGGCAGGGTTGGTACTATGGCTACACCTTC.

This clone has a handful of counts. V usage is TRBV5-4 and J usage is TRBJ2-5; tentatively, D is TRBD2 (6 bases). V gave up 0 bases and J gave up 4 bases, with 7 bases separating them. The CDR3 has 13 residues. CDR1 SGHNT and CDR2 YYREEE come from the germline V gene (reference sequence). The CDR3 region has the DNA TGTGCCAGCAGCTTGGGGAGGGGAGAGACCCAGTACTTC. Protein product: CASSLGRGETQYF. Full variable domain (remainder filled in from reference TRBV5-4 and TRBJ2-5): ETGVTQSPTHLIKTRGQQVTLRCSSQSGHNTVSWYQQALGQGPQFIFQYYREEENGRGNFPPRFSGLQFPNYSSELNVNALELDDSALYLCASSLGRGETQYFGPGTRLLVL.

This clone is a singleton in its sample. The genes are TRBV24-1 and TRBJ2-1; D remains ambiguous. CDR3 length: 13 residues. V lost 5 bases and J 2 bases, leaving 6 bases between the germline ends. The germline CDR1 and CDR2 sequences are KGHDR and SFDVKD. CDR3 in amino acids: CATSALAYNEQFF. In DNA, the CDR3 is TGTGCCACCAGTGCTCTAGCCTACAATGAGCAGTTCTTC.

The rearrangement uses TRBV5-8 and TRBJ1-2, with D unresolved. Per germline, CDR1 SGHTS and CDR2 YDEGEE. CDR3 size: 16 residues. Trimming took off 0 bases at V and 1 base at J, with 13 bases between the two ends. The CDR3 sequence is CASSLARTDLNYGYTF. The CDR3 DNA is TGTGCCAGCAGCTTGGCCCGAACAGACCTTAACTATGGCTACACCTTC.

The rearrangement links TRBV11-2 to TRBJ1-1; 9 bases align to TRBD1. Per the germline V gene, CDR1 is SGHAT and CDR2 is FQNNGV. The length of the CDR3 is 14 residues. With 6 bases clipped from V and 5 bases from J, the junction kept 7 bases outside the gene matches. CDR3 sequence (DNA): TGTGCCAGCAGATCTACAGGGGGCTGGACTGAAGCTTTCTTT. It is translated as CASRSTGGWTEAFF.

The rearrangement joins TRBV12-3 or TRBV12-4 to TRBJ2-7, with D possibly being TRBD2 (6 bases). The CDR3 is 12 residues long. V was cut by 6 bases and J by 4 bases, with 10 bases left in between. The CDR3 nucleotides read TGTGCCAGCAGCGCCGGAGGGTACGAGCAGTACTTC. This encodes CASSAGGYEQYF.

The V gene is TRBV18, the J gene TRBJ1-5, with a weak D call TRBD1 (5 bases). With 2 bases removed from V and 6 bases from J, the gap between germline ends came to 11 bases. The CDR3 length is 14 residues. Germline CDR1 is KGHSH and CDR2 is LQKENI. CDR3: CASSPGAGIQPQHF. For the CDR3, the DNA is TGTGCCAGCTCACCAGGAGCAGGGATTCAGCCCCAGCATTTT.

The chain employs TRBV10-3 and TRBJ2-7; 14 nucleotides agree with TRBD2. J was trimmed by 7 bases and V by 0 bases; bases with no gene match: 8. The CDR3 length is 17 residues. Germline loops: CDR1 ENHRY, CDR2 SYGVKD. The CDR3 spells CAISESTRTSGRSEQYF. CDR3 DNA: TGTGCCATCAGTGAGTCGACTCGGACTAGCGGGAGGAGTGAGCAGTACTTC.

This clone occurred once. The chain uses TRBV3-1 (or the pseudogene TRBV3-2) and TRBJ1-6, with 7 nucleotides matching TRBD1. Germline V lookup: CDR1 LGHDT, CDR2 YNNKEL (reference sequence). Losses at the gene ends were 0 bases for V and 3 bases for J; bases not matched to a gene: 2. The CDR3 covers 16 residues. The CDR3 spells CASSQDRDSYNSPLHF. The CDR3 nucleotides read TGTGCCAGCAGCCAAGATCGGGACAGCTATAATTCACCCCTCCACTTT.

The rearrangement joins TRBV7-2 to TRBJ1-1; perhaps TRBD1 as D (5 bases). The V gene's germline CDR1 is SGHTA and CDR2 FQGNSA. V was clipped by 5 bases and J by 9 bases, with 13 bases between them. CDR3 size: 12 residues. CDR3 sequence: CASSTQEIQAFF. The DNA for the CDR3 is TGTGCCAGCAGCACACAGGAGATTCAAGCTTTCTTT.

The chain combines TRBV6-1 with TRBJ2-7; 14 bases match TRBD2. Germline loops: CDR1 MNHNS, CDR2 SASEGT. J lost 4 bases, V lost 2 bases, and 4 bases had no gene match. This CDR3 contains 16 residues. The CDR3 coding sequence is TGTGCCAGCAGTGAACTGGGGACTAGCGGGAGATACGAGCAGTACTTC. Residues: CASSELGTSGRYEQYF.

V is TRBV19 and J is TRBJ1-3, with D unclear. V was clipped by 9 bases and J by 3 bases, with 6 bases between them. The CDR3 covers 11 residues. Germline V gene sequence: CDR1 LNHDA, CDR2 SQIVND (reference sequence). DNA of the CDR3: TGTGCCAGCCCTATTGGAAACACCATATATTTT. This gives the protein CASPIGNTIYF.

CDR3 DNA sequence: TGTGCCAGCACCCGCCGGGGAGGGGGGACTGAAGCTTTCTTT. This sequence encodes CASTRRGGGTEAFF. V and J are TRBV2 and TRBJ1-1; a weak D match, TRBD1 (6 bases). The CDR3 is 14 residues long. Germline V gene sequence: CDR1 SNHLY, CDR2 FYNNEI. The V end lost 7 bases, the J end lost 5 bases, and 17 bases lay between the germline ends.

The chain combines TRBV7-2 with TRBJ1-5; TRBD1 is a possible D gene (6 bases). Germline CDR1 and CDR2: SGHTA and FQGNSA. The V gene lost 5 bases and the J gene lost 2 bases, with 13 bases spanning the gap. This CDR3 is built from 15 residues. The CDR3 spells CASSAIQGGNQPQHF. CDR3 nucleotide sequence: TGTGCCAGCAGCGCGATACAGGGAGGCAATCAGCCCCAGCATTTT.

This chain uses TRBV6-5 with TRBJ2-1; D is possibly TRBD2 (6 bases). V was cut by 2 bases and J by 12 bases, with 23 bases left in between. CDR3 length: 16 residues. Germline-derived CDR1 and CDR2 are MNHEY and SVGAGI. The CDR3 is CASSYDWDSAPRGQFF. Here the CDR3 DNA reads TGTGCCAGCAGTTACGATTGGGACTCCGCCCCCCGAGGGCAGTTCTTC.

The V call is TRBV6-2 or TRBV6-3, the J call TRBJ1-2, with TRBD1 matching 10 bases. The CDR3 is 17 residues long. Trimming cost V 2 bases and J 0 bases; bases outside gene matches: 6. The germline V gene has CDR1 MNHEY and CDR2 SVGEGT. CDR3: CASSYGRTGGTNYGYTF. DNA of the CDR3: TGTGCCAGCAGTTACGGAAGGACAGGGGGGACTAACTATGGCTACACCTTC.

This chain uses TRBV19 with TRBJ1-5; TRBD1 aligns across 9 bases. The germline V gene encodes CDR1 LNHDA and CDR2 SQIVND (reference sequence). V lost 7 bases to trimming and J lost 1 base; unmatched junction nucleotides: 8. This CDR3 has 16 residues. The CDR3 DNA reads as TGTGCCAGTAAGCCCGGGACAGGGAGGAGCAATCAGCCCCAGCATTTT. Its translation: CASKPGTGRSNQPQHF.

The chain employs TRBV5-4 and TRBJ2-5; perhaps TRBD1 as D (6 bases). Germline-derived CDR1 and CDR2 are SGHNT and YYREEE (reference sequence). The CDR3 has 14 amino acids. Trimming left V 4 bases short and J 5 bases short, with 15 bases between. This CDR3 is CASSLPQGMETQYF. The DNA of the CDR3 is TGTGCCAGCAGCCTACCGCAGGGGATGGAGACCCAGTACTTC. The full variable domain, completed using reference TRBV5-4 and TRBJ2-5, is ETGVTQSPTHLIKTRGQQVTLRCSSQSGHNTVSWYQQALGQGPQFIFQYYREEENGRGNFPPRFSGLQFPNYSSELNVNALELDDSALYLCASSLPQGMETQYFGPGTRLLVL.

V and J are TRBV5-6 and TRBJ2-7; 7 bases are a match to TRBD1. The CDR3 has 15 residues. Germline assignment: CDR1 SGHDT and CDR2 YYEEEE. V dropped 2 bases and J dropped 3; count of bases not matched to a gene: 8. The DNA of the CDR3 is TGTGCCAGCAGCTTTTCGGACAGGAACTTCTACGAGCAGTACTTC. Amino acid sequence: CASSFSDRNFYEQYF.

This clone was counted a few times. The chain is built from TRBV18 and TRBJ1-2, with D maybe TRBD1 (6 bases). The CDR3 covers 13 residues. Germline CDR1 is KGHSH and CDR2 is LQKENI. The V end was cut by 2 bases, the J end by 7 bases, with 11 bases between. DNA for the CDR3: TGTGCCAGCTCACCAAACGGGGGGCCTGGCTACACCTTC. Translation: CASSPNGGPGYTF.

The chain joins TRBV3-1 (or the pseudogene TRBV3-2) to TRBJ1-5; D remains ambiguous. Trimming cost V 4 bases and J 2 bases, with 9 bases left between them. The CDR3 runs to 14 residues. Germline V gene sequence: CDR1 LGHDT, CDR2 YNNKEL (reference sequence). The CDR3, as DNA: TGTGCCAGCAGCCGTAGCGGAGGCAATCAGCCCCAGCATTTT. It codes for CASSRSGGNQPQHF.

A single count supports this clone. This chain uses TRBV6-5 with TRBJ1-4; 8 bases are shared with TRBD1. This CDR3 has 13 amino acids. The trim removed 7 bases at V and 6 bases at J, leaving 4 bases unmatched. Germline V CDR1 and CDR2: MNHEY, SVGAGI. The CDR3 nucleotides are TGTGCCAGCACGACAGGGGAAGATGAAAAACTGTTTTTT. It codes for CASTTGEDEKLFF.

The chain combines TRBV4-3 with TRBJ2-6; TRBD1 matches 7 bases. The CDR3 has 19 amino acids. V trimming: 1 base; J trimming: 1 base; junction bases outside the gene matches: 10. The germline V gene has CDR1 LGHNA and CDR2 YSLEER. The CDR3 DNA sequence: TGCGCCAGCAGCCAAGGGAGACAGGGTAGAGGGTCTGGGGCCAACGTCCTGACTTTC. This sequence encodes CASSQGRQGRGSGANVLTF.